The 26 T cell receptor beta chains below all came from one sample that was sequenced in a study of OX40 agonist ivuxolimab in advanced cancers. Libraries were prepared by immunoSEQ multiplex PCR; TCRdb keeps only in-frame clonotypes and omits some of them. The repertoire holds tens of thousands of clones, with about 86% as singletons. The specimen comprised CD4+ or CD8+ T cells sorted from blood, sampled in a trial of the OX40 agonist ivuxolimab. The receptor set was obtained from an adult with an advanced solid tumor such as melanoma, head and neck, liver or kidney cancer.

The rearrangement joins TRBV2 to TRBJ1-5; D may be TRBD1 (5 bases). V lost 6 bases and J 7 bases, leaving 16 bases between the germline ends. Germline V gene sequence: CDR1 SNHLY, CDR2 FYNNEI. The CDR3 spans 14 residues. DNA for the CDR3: TGTGCCAGCAGCGACAGTGAAGGTCACCAGCCCCAGCATTTT. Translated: CASSDSEGHQPQHF.

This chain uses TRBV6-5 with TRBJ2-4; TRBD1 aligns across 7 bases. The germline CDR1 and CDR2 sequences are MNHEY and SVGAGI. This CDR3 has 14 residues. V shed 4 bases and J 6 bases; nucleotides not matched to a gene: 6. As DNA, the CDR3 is TGTGCCAGCAGTTGGTCGGCAGGGGGAAACATTCAGTACTTC. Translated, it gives CASSWSAGGNIQYF.

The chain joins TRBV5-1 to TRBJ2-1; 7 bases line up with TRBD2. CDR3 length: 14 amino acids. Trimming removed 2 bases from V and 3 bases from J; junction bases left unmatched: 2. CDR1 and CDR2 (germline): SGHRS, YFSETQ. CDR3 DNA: TGCGCCAGCAGCTTAGCGGGAAACTACAATGAGCAGTTCTTC. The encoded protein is CASSLAGNYNEQFF.

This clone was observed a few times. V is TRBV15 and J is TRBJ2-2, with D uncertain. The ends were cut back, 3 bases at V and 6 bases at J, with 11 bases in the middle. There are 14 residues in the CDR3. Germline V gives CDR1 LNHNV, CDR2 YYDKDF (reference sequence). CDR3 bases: TGTGCCACCAGCAGGTCACGAGGTCCCGGGGAGCTGTTTTTT. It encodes CATSRSRGPGELFF.

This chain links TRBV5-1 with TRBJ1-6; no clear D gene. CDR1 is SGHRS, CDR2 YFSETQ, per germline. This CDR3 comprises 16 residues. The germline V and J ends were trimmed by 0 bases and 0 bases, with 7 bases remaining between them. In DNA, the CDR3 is TGCGCCAGCAGCTTGGCCAGGAGCTCCTATAATTCACCCCTCCACTTT. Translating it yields CASSLARSSYNSPLHF.

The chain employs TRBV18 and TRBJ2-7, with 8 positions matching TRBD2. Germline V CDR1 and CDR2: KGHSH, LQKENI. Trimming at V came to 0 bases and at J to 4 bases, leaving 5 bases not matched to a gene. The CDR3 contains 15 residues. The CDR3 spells CASSPPTGGPYEQYF. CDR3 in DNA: TGTGCCAGCTCACCACCGACGGGAGGGCCGTACGAGCAGTACTTC. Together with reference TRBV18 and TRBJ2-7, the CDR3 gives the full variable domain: NAGVMQNPRHLVRRRGQEARLRCSPMKGHSHVYWYRQLPEEGLKFMVYLQKENIIDESGMPKERFSAEFPKEGPSILRIQQVVRGDSAAYFCASSPPTGGPYEQYFGPGTRLTVT.

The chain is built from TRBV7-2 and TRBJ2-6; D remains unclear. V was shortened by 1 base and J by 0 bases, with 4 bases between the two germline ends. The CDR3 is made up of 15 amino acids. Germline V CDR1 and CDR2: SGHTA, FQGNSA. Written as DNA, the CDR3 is TGTGCCAGCAGCTTAGTAGTCTCTGGGGCCAACGTCCTGACTTTC. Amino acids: CASSLVVSGANVLTF.

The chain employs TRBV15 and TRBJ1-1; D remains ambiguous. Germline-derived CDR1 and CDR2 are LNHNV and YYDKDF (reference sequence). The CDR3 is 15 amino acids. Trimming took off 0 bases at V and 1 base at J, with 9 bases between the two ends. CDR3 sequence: CATSRDPGWNTEAFF. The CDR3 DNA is TGTGCCACCAGCAGAGATCCGGGCTGGAACACTGAAGCTTTCTTT. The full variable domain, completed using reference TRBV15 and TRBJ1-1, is DAMVIQNPRYQVTQFGKPVTLSCSQTLNHNVMYWYQQKSSQAPKLLFHYYDKDFNNEADTPDNFQSRRPNTSFCFLDIRSPGLGDTAMYLCATSRDPGWNTEAFFGQGTRLTVV.

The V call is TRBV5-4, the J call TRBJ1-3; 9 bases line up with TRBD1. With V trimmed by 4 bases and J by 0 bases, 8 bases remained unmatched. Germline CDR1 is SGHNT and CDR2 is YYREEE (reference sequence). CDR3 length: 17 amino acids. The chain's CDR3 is CASSKTGTGRSGNTIYF. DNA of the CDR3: TGTGCCAGCAGCAAAACCGGGACAGGGCGCTCTGGAAACACCATATATTTT.

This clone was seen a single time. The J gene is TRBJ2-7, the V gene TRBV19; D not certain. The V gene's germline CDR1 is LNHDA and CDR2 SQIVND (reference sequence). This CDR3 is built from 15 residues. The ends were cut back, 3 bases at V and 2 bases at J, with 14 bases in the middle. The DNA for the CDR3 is TGTGCCAGTAGTATTTCGGCCGATAGAACCTACGAGCAGTACTTC. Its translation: CASSISADRTYEQYF.

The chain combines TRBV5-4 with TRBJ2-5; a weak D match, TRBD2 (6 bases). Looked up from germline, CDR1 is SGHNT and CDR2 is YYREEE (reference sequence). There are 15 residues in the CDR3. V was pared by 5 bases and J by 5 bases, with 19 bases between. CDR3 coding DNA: TGTGCCAGCAGGGCCTTGGTGGGAGGTGGTGAGACCCAGTACTTC. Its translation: CASRALVGGGETQYF.

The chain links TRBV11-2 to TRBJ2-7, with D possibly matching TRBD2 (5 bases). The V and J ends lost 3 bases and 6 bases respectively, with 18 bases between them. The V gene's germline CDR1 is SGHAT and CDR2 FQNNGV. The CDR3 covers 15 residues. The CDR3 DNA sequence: TGTGCCAGCAGCTTTGTGAACGATCTCGCGGGCGAGCAGTACTTC. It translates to CASSFVNDLAGEQYF.

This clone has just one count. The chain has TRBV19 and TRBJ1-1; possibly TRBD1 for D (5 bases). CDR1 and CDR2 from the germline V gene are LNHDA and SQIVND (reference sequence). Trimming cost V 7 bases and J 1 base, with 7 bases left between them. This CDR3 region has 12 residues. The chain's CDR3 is CASNQGNTEAFF. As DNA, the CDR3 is TGTGCCAGTAACCAGGGGAACACTGAAGCTTTCTTT. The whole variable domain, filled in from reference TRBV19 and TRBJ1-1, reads DGGITQSPKYLFRKEGQNVTLSCEQNLNHDAMYWYRQDPGQGLRLIYYSQIVNDFQKGDIAEGYSVSREKKESFPLTVTSAQKNPTAFYLCASNQGNTEAFFGQGTRLTVV.

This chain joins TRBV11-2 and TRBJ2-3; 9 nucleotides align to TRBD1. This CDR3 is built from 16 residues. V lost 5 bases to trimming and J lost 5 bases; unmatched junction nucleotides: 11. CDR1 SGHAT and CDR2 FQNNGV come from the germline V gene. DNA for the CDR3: TGTGCCAGCAGCCCGGGGGGACAGGGTCTAGGAGATACGCAGTATTTT. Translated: CASSPGGQGLGDTQYF.

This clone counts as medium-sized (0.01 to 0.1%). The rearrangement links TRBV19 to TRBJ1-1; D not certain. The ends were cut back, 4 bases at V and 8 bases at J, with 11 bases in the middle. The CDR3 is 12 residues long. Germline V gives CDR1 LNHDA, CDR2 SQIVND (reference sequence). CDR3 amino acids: CASSNRAGEAFF. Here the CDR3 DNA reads TGTGCCAGTAGTAACCGCGCGGGGGAAGCTTTCTTT.

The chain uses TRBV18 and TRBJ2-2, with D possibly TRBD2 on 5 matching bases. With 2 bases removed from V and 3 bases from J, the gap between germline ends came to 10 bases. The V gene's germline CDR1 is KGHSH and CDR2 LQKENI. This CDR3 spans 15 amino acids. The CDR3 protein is CASSPGGFYTGELFF. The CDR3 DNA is TGTGCCAGCTCACCAGGCGGGTTTTACACCGGGGAGCTGTTTTTT.

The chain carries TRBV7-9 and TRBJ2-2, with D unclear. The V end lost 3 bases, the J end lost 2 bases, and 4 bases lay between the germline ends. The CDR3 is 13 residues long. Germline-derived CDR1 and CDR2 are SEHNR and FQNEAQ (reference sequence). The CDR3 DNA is TGTGCCAGCAGCTTTTATAACACCGGGGAGCTGTTTTTT. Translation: CASSFYNTGELFF.

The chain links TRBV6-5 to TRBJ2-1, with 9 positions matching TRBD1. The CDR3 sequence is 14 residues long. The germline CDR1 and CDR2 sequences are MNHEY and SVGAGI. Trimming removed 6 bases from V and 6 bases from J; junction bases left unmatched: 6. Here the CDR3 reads CASSRWTGVNEQFF. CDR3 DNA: TGTGCCAGCAGCCGATGGACAGGGGTCAATGAGCAGTTCTTC.

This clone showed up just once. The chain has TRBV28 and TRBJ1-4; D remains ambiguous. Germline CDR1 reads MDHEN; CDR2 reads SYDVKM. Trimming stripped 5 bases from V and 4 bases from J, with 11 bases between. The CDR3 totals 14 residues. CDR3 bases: TGTGCCAGCAGTGGCAAGCGTCGTAATGAAAAACTGTTTTTT. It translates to CASSGKRRNEKLFF.

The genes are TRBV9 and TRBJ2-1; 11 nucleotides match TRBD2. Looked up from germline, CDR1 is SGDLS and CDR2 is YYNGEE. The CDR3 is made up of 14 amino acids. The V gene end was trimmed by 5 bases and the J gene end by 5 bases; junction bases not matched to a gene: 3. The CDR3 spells CASSSGGAHNEQFF. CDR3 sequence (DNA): TGTGCCAGCAGTAGCGGGGGGGCCCACAATGAGCAGTTCTTC.

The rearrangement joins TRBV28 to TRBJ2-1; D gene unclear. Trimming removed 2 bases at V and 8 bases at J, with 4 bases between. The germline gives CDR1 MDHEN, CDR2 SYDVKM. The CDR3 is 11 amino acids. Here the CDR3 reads CASSLVHEQFF. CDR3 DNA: TGTGCCAGCAGTTTAGTTCATGAGCAGTTCTTC. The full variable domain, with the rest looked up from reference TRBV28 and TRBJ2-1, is DVKVTQSSRYLVKRTGEKVFLECVQDMDHENMFWYRQDPGLGLRLIYFSYDVKMKEKGDIPEGYSVSREKKERFSLILESASTNQTSMYLCASSLVHEQFFGPGTRLTVL.

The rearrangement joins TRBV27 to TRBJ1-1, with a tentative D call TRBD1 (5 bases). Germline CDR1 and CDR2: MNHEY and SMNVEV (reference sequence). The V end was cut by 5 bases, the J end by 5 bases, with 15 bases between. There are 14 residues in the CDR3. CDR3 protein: CASSPRAGGTEAFF. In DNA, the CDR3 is TGTGCCAGCAGTCCCCGAGCCGGGGGGACTGAAGCTTTCTTT.

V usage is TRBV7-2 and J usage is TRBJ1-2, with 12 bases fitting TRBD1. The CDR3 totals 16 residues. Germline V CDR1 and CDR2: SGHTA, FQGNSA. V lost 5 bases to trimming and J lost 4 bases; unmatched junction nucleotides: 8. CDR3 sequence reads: CASSTGQGAFGYGYTF. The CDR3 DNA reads TGTGCCAGCAGCACGGGACAGGGGGCATTCGGCTATGGCTACACCTTC.

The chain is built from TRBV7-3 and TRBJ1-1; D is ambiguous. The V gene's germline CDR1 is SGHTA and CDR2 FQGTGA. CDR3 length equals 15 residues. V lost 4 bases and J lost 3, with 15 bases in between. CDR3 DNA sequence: TGTGCCAGCAGCTACTCGGGAACGGGTGACACTGAAGCTTTCTTT. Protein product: CASSYSGTGDTEAFF. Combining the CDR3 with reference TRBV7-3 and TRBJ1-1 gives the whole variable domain GAGVSQTPSNKVTEKGKYVELRCDPISGHTALYWYRQSLGQGPEFLIYFQGTGAADDSGLPNDRFFAVRPEGSVSTLKIQRTERGDSAVYLCASSYSGTGDTEAFFGQGTRLTVV.

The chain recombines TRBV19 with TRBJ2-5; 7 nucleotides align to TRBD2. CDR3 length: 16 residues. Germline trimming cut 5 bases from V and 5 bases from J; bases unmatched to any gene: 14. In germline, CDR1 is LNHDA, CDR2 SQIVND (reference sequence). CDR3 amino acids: CASSSYRDYSGETQYF. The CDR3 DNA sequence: TGTGCCAGTAGTTCCTACCGGGACTACTCCGGGGAGACCCAGTACTTC. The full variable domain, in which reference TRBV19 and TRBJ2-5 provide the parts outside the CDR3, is DGGITQSPKYLFRKEGQNVTLSCEQNLNHDAMYWYRQDPGQGLRLIYYSQIVNDFQKGDIAEGYSVSREKKESFPLTVTSAQKNPTAFYLCASSSYRDYSGETQYFGPGTRLLVL.

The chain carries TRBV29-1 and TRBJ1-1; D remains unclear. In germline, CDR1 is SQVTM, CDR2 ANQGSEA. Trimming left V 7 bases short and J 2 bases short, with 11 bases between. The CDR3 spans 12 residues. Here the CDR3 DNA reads TGCAGCGCCACGGAGGGAAACACTGAAGCTTTCTTT. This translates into CSATEGNTEAFF.